The clone carrying this TCR beta chain was counted ten times or more. This sample is part of a study of T-cell reconstitution after alpha-beta-depleted transplantation in children. This sample's TCRbeta library carried unique molecular identifier barcodes. TCRdb re-called the PCR reads through MiXCR, storing one row per CDR3 protein. This sample has hundreds of thousands of distinct CDR3 sequences; approximately 16% occur once, and the top ten carry 1.1%. Per the germline V gene, CDR1 is SEHNR and CDR2 is FQNEAQ (reference sequence). The CDR3 sequence is 14 residues long. Trimming took 5 bases from V and 0 from J, leaving 9 bases between them.

The sequence derives from a human donor who donated a stem cell graft to a child with acute myeloid leukemia. This sequence joins TRBV7-9 and TRBJ2-3; no reliable D call. This specimen was PBMCs from the stem cell graft donor, taken from the stem cell graft. The CDR3 region has the DNA TGTGCCAGCAGCCCCGGGTTCAGCACAGATACGCAGTATTTT. Protein sequence: CASSPGFSTDTQYF. Supplemented by reference TRBV7-9 and TRBJ2-3, the full variable domain reads DTGVSQNPRHKITKRGQNVTFRCDPISEHNRLYWYRQTLGQGPEFLTYFQNEAQLEKSRLLSDRFSAERPKGSFSTLEIQRTEQGDSAMYLCASSPGFSTDTQYFGPGTRLTVL.